These T cell receptor beta chains were read from a single sample in a study of T cells in tuberculosis. Data came from immunoSEQ multiplex PCR; TCRdb stores just in-frame clones and leaves some out. The table has 29,000 or so clones, 92% seen once. Specimen: PBMCs, collected at tuberculosis diagnosis. Receptor source: an adult with tuberculosis. Both conserved end residues are part of each CDR3. A D gene is named only where the DNA matches it firmly. Some rows have no size entry. The others give once, few or many, or a class for an expanded clone.

J | D | size | V | length | CDR3 | DNA
TRBJ2-7 | NA | NA | TRBV6-1 | 15 | CASSELRLTLHEQYF | TGTGCCAGCAGTGAACTGCGACTGACTCTCCACGAGCAGTACTTC
TRBJ2-2 | NA | NA | TRBV6-4 | 13 | CASSEDYTGELFF | TGTGCCAGCAGTGAGGACTACACCGGGGAGCTGTTTTTT
TRBJ1-5 | TRBD1 | NA | TRBV10-3 | 12 | CATGDRNQPQHF | TGTGCCACGGGGGACAGGAATCAGCCCCAGCATTTT
TRBJ2-7 | TRBD1 | NA | TRBV19 | 17 | CASSHPPGTGMFHEQYF | TGTGCCAGTAGTCACCCGCCCGGGACAGGGATGTTCCACGAGCAGTACTTC
TRBJ2-7 | NA | NA | TRBV13 | 13 | CASSLDTGREQYF | TGTGCCAGCAGCTTAGATACAGGGCGTGAGCAGTACTTC
TRBJ1-2 | TRBD1 | NA | TRBV6-5 | 15 | CASSSTGTGNYGYTF | TGTGCCAGCAGTTCAACCGGGACAGGGAACTATGGCTACACCTTC
TRBJ2-2 | NA | NA | TRBV9 | 13 | CASSVVAVGELFF | TGTGCCAGCAGCGTAGTGGCGGTCGGGGAGCTGTTTTTT
TRBJ1-1 | NA | NA | TRBV10-3 | 15 | CAISEFGAGDTEAFF | TGTGCCATCAGTGAGTTCGGGGCGGGGGACACTGAAGCTTTCTTT
TRBJ2-7 | NA | NA | TRBV9 | 14 | CASSAEGHSYEQYF | TGTGCCAGCAGCGCGGAAGGACATTCCTACGAGCAGTACTTC
TRBJ1-2 | NA | once | TRBV5-5 | 15 | CASSEYRVANYGYTF | TGTGCCAGCAGCGAGTACAGGGTAGCTAACTATGGCTACACCTTC
TRBJ2-1 | NA | NA | TRBV10-3 | 12 | CAIKRQNNEQFF | TGTGCCATCAAACGACAGAACAATGAGCAGTTCTTC
TRBJ1-4 | TRBD1 | NA | TRBV5-1 | 16 | CASSFGTGSNNEKLFF | TGCGCCAGCAGCTTCGGGACAGGGTCAAATAATGAAAAACTGTTTTTT
TRBJ2-3 | TRBD1 | NA | TRBV4-3 | 15 | CASSQDRAGGDTQYF | TGCGCCAGCAGCCAAGATCGGGCAGGGGGAGATACGCAGTATTTT
TRBJ2-3 | NA | NA | TRBV7-3 | 15 | CASSLTVRETDTQYF | TGTGCCAGCAGCTTAACGGTTCGGGAGACAGATACGCAGTATTTT
TRBJ2-3 | NA | NA | TRBV13 | 17 | CASSPELGAGGTDTQYF | TGTGCCAGCAGCCCAGAGCTAGGGGCTGGGGGCACAGATACGCAGTATTTT
TRBJ2-3 | NA | NA | TRBV11-2 | 18 | CASSLAAGTPYSTDTQYF | TGTGCCAGCAGCTTAGCCGCCGGGACACCTTATAGCACAGATACGCAGTATTTT
TRBJ2-7 | NA | NA | TRBV2 | 15 | CASSPPRDGSYEQYF | TGTGCCAGCAGTCCGCCGCGGGATGGCTCCTACGAGCAGTACTTC
TRBJ2-3 | TRBD2 | NA | TRBV5-1 | 19 | CASSFPGLAGALSTDTQYF | TGCGCCAGCAGCTTTCCGGGACTAGCGGGAGCCCTTTCCACAGATACGCAGTATTTT
TRBJ2-3 | NA | NA | TRBV5-6 | 14 | CASRAAGRTDTQYF | TGTGCCAGCAGGGCGGCAGGGCGCACAGATACGCAGTATTTT
TRBJ1-1 | TRBD1 | NA | TRBV5-6 | 15 | CASSRGDRGLNEAFF | TGTGCCAGCAGCAGGGGGGACAGGGGGTTAAATGAAGCTTTCTTT
TRBJ2-7 | TRBD2 | NA | TRBV19 | 16 | CASSLRTSGSLYEQYF | TGTGCCAGTAGTCTGAGGACTAGCGGGAGTCTCTACGAGCAGTACTTC
TRBJ2-7 | TRBD1 | NA | TRBV18 | 15 | CASSPDRTGVGEQYF | TGTGCCAGCTCACCTGATAGGACAGGGGTCGGCGAGCAGTACTTC
TRBJ1-1 | NA | NA | TRBV11-2 | 15 | CASSSRGMENTEAFF | TGTGCCAGCAGCTCGAGGGGGATGGAAAACACTGAAGCTTTCTTT
TRBJ2-7 | TRBD1 | NA | TRBV18 | 17 | CASSPLGQGGTSYEQYF | TGTGCCAGCTCACCCTTAGGACAGGGGGGGACCTCCTACGAGCAGTACTTC
TRBJ1-5 | TRBD1 | NA | TRBV27 | 15 | CASSSARQGFTPQHF | TGTGCCAGCAGTTCTGCCCGACAGGGATTTACGCCCCAGCATTTT
TRBJ2-7 | TRBD1 | NA | TRBV10-3 | 13 | CATQGAVSYEQYF | TGTGCCACCCAGGGGGCCGTGTCCTACGAGCAGTACTTC
TRBJ2-6 | TRBD2 | NA | TRBV15 | 16 | CATSRGEGSGANVLTF | TGTGCCACCAGCAGAGGGGAGGGCTCTGGGGCCAACGTCCTGACTTTC
TRBJ2-2 | TRBD2 | NA | TRBV7-9 | 18 | CASSLEVLAGVKTGELFF | TGTGCCAGCAGCTTAGAAGTCCTAGCGGGAGTAAAAACCGGGGAGCTGTTTTTT
TRBJ2-1 | NA | NA | TRBV4-3 | 17 | CASNQDVGQGSYNEQFF | TGCGCCAGCAACCAAGATGTAGGTCAGGGGAGCTACAATGAGCAGTTCTTC
TRBJ1-2 | NA | NA | TRBV6-1 | 12 | CASSARDYGYTF | TGTGCCAGCAGTGCGCGGGACTATGGCTACACCTTC
TRBJ1-2 | NA | NA | TRBV7-2 | 14 | CASSFTGDGYGYTF | TGTGCCAGCAGCTTTACGGGGGACGGCTATGGCTACACCTTC
TRBJ2-7 | NA | NA | TRBV11-1 | 15 | CASSLPGLSSYEQYF | TGTGCCAGCAGCTTACCGGGACTTAGCTCCTACGAGCAGTACTTC
TRBJ2-1 | TRBD2 | NA | TRBV12-5 | 18 | CASGGTSGGESSYNEQFF | TGTGCTAGTGGAGGGACTAGCGGGGGGGAAAGCTCCTACAATGAGCAGTTCTTC
TRBJ2-7 | TRBD2 | NA | TRBV6-5 | 14 | CASSSGGSSYEQYF | TGTGCCAGCAGTTCGGGGGGATCTTCCTACGAGCAGTACTTC
TRBJ1-1 | NA | NA | TRBV27 | 16 | CASSSMEGYMNTEAFF | TGTGCCAGCAGTTCAATGGAGGGTTACATGAACACTGAAGCTTTCTTT
TRBJ2-3 | TRBD2 | NA | TRBV27 | 17 | CASSLLLTSGGTDTQYF | TGTGCCAGCAGCCTCCTGCTAACTAGCGGAGGCACAGATACGCAGTATTTT
TRBJ1-1 | TRBD1 | once | TRBV9 | 16 | CASSVEAGGMNTEAFF | TGTGCCAGCAGCGTAGAGGCAGGGGGCATGAACACTGAAGCTTTCTTT
TRBJ2-7 | TRBD2 | once | TRBV12-5 | 17 | CASGPTSGGANINEQYF | TGTGCTAGTGGCCCGACTAGCGGGGGGGCCAATATAAACGAGCAGTACTTC
TRBJ1-2 | TRBD1 | once | TRBV2 | 14 | CASSDRGRFYGYTF | TGTGCCAGCAGTGACAGGGGGCGCTTCTATGGCTACACCTTC
TRBJ2-1 | NA | NA | TRBV5-1 | 18 | CASSLPAKTSSSYNEQFF | TGCGCCAGCAGCTTGCCCGCGAAAACGTCTAGCTCCTACAATGAGCAGTTCTTC